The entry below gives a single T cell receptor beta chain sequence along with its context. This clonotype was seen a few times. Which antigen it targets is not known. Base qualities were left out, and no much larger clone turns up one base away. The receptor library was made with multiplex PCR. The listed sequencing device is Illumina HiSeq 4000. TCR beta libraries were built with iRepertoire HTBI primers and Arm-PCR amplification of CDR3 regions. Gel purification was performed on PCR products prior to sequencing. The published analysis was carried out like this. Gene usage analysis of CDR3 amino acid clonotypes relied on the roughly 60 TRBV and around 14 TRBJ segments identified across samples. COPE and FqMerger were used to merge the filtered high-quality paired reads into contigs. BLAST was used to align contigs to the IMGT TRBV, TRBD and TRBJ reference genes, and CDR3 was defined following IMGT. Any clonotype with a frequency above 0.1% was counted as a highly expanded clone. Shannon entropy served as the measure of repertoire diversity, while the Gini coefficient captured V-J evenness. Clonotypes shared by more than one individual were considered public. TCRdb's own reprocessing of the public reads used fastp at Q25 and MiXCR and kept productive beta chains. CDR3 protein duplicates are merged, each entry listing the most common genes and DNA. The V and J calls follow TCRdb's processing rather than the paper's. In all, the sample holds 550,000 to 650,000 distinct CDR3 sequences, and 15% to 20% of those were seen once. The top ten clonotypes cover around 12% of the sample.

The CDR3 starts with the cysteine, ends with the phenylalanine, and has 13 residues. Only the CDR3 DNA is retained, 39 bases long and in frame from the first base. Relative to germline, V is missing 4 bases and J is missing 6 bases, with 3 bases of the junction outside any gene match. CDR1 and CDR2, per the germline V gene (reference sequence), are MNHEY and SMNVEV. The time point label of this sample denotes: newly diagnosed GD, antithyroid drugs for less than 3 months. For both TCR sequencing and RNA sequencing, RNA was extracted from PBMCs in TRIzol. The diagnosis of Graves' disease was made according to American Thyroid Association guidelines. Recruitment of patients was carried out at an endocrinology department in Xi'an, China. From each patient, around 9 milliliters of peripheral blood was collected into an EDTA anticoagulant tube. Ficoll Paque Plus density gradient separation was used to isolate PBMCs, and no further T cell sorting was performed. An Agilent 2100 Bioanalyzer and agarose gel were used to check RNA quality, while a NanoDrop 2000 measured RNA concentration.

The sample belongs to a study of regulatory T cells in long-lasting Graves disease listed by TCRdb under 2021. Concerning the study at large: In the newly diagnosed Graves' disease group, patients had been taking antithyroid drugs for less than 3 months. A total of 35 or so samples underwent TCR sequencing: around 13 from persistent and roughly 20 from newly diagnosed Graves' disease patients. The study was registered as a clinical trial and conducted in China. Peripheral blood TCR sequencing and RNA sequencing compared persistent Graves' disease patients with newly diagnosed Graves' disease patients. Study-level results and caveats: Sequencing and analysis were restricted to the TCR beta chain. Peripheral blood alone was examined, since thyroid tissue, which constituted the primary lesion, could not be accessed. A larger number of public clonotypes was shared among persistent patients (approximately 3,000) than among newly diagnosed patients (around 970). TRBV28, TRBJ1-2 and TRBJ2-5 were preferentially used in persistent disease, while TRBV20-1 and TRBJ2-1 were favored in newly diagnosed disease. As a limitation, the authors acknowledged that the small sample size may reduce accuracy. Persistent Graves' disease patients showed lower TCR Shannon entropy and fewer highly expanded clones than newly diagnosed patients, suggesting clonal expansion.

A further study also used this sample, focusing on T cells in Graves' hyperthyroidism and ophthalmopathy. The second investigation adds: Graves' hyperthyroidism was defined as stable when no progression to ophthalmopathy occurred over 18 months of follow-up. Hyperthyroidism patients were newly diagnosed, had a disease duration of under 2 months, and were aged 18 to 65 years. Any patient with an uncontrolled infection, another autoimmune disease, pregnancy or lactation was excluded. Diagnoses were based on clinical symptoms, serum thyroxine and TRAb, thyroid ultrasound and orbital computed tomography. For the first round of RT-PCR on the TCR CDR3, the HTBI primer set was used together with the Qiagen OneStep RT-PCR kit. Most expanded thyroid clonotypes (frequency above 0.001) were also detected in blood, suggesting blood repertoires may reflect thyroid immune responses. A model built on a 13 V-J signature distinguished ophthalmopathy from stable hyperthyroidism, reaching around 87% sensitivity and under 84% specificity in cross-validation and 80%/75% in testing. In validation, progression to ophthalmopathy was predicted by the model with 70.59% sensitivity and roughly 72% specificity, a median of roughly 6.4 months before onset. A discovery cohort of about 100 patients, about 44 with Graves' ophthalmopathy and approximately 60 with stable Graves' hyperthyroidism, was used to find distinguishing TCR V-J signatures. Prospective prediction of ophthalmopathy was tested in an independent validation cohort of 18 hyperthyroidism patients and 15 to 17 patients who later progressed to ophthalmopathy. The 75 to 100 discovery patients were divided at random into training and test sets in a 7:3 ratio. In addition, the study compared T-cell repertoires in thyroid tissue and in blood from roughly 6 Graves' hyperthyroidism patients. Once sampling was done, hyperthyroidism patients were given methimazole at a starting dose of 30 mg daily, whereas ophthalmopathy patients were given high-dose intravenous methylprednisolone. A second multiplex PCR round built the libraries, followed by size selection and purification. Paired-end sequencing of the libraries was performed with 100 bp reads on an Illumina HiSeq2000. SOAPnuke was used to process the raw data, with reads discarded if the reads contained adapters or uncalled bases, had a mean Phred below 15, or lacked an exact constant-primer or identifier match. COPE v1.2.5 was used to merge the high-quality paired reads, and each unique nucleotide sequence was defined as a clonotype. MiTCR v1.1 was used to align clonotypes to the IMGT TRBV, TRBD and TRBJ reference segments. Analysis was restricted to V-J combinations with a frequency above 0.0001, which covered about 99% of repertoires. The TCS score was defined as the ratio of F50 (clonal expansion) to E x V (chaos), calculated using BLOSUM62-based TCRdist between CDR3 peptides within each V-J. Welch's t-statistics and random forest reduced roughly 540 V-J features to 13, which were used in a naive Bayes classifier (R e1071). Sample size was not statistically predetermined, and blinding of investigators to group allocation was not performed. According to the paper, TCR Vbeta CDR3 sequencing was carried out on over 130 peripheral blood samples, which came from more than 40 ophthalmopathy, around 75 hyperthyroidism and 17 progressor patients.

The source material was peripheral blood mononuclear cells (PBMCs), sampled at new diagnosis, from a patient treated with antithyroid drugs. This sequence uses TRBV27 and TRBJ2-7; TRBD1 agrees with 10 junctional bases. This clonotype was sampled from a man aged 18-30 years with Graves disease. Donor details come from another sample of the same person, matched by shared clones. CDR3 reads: CASSWDRGSEQYF. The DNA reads TGTGCCAGCAGTTGGGACAGGGGCTCCGAGCAGTACTTC.